This T cell receptor beta chain is drawn from a study of T-cell memory formation after mild COVID-19. CDR1 and CDR2 from the germline V gene are MNHEY and SVGEGT. This CDR3 is built from 15 residues. Trimming took 3 bases from V and 3 from J; bases not matched to a gene: 4. The 5'RACE method, run with constant-segment primers, produced TCR alpha and TCR beta cDNA libraries (carrying sample barcodes and UMIs). TCRdb processed the 5' RACE reads anew with MiXCR; each CDR3 protein has one entry. This sample has a few hundred thousand distinct CDR3 sequences, with over 25% found just once. This clonotype originated in an adult woman who had mild COVID-19 (a few samples of this study predate the infection). Cell type and time point are not known. Sequencing was carried out using PBMCs or a T cell subset sorted from them (not recorded which). This chain links TRBV6-2 or TRBV6-3 with TRBJ1-1; 10 bases are shared with TRBD1. In nucleotides, the CDR3 is TGTGCCAGCAGTTATGTAGGGACAGGGGACACTGAAGCTTTCTTT. Translation gives CASSYVGTGDTEAFF.